The clone carrying this T cell receptor (beta chain) was seen repeatedly, ten times or more. A single record per CDR3 protein comes from TCRdb applying MiXCR to the 5' RACE reads. Of approximately 27,000 distinct CDR3 sequences in the sample, 4.5% to 7.5% were seen once. The source of the sample is a study of spatial heterogeneity in lung cancer. Study as a whole: The cohort: approximately 66 early-stage, untreated non-small cell lung cancer patients.

Time point indicated: blood at routine non-recurrence follow-up after resection. Whole RNA was taken from tumor, nontumor lung or frozen PBMC; it was then sequenced unsorted. The CDR3 has 14 amino acids. Trimming removed 6 bases from V and 4 bases from J; junction bases left unmatched: 3. In germline, CDR1 is MNHEY, CDR2 SMNVEV (reference sequence). The TCR was taken from a male donor with early-stage non-small cell lung cancer. The V gene is TRBV27, the J gene TRBJ2-1, with 10 bases matching TRBD2. Sequenced here: PBMCs, sampled at follow-up. The CDR3 sequence: CASRSGLAYNEQFF. CDR3 coding DNA: TGTGCCAGCAGGTCGGGACTAGCGTACAATGAGCAGTTCTTC.